Below, 25 T cell receptor beta chains from the same sample are listed, as sequenced in a study of immune evolution from preneoplasia to lung adenocarcinoma. Libraries were prepared by immunoSEQ multiplex PCR; TCRdb keeps only in-frame clonotypes and omits some of them. The table shows some 5,600 clones, with about four fifths occurring only once. The sample consisted of FFPE normal lung tissue adjacent to the tumor. The receptors originated from a person between 45 and 75 years old with lung adenocarcinoma.

V and J are TRBV15 and TRBJ2-1; D unclear. CDR3 length equals 16 residues. The germline V gene has CDR1 LNHNV and CDR2 YYDKDF (reference sequence). Trimming cost V 2 bases and J 0 bases, with 11 bases left between them. The DNA for the CDR3 is TGTGCCACCAGCAGACGTCAGCATGACTCCTACAATGAGCAGTTCTTC. Residues: CATSRRQHDSYNEQFF.

This clone showed up just a few times. The V gene is TRBV27, the J gene TRBJ2-7; D call uncertain. The CDR3 totals 14 residues. CDR1 is MNHEY and CDR2 is SMNVEV in the germline V gene (reference sequence). V lost 6 bases and J lost 0, with 12 bases in between. CDR3 DNA: TGTGCCAGCAGCCATGGGGTGCCCTCCTACGAGCAGTACTTC. Translated, it gives CASSHGVPSYEQYF.

The CDR3 protein is CASRGPGGVQGNEKLFF. CDR3 DNA sequence: TGTGCCAGCAGAGGGCCGGGAGGGGTGCAGGGTAATGAAAAACTGTTTTTT. The rearrangement joins TRBV7-9 to TRBJ1-4; TRBD1 is a possible D gene (5 bases). V lost 6 bases to trimming and J lost 4 bases, with 21 bases between them. The CDR3 has 17 amino acids. Germline V gene data show CDR1 as SEHNR and CDR2 as FQNEAQ (reference sequence).

The gene calls are TRBV7-9 and TRBJ2-2; D assignment may be TRBD1 or TRBD2 (5 bases each). V was trimmed by 4 bases and J by 4 bases, leaving 10 bases between them. CDR3 length: 14 amino acids. Germline lookup yields CDR1 SEHNR and CDR2 FQNEAQ (reference sequence). CDR3 protein: CASSWGPGTGELFF. The CDR3 DNA reads TGTGCCAGCAGCTGGGGACCGGGCACCGGGGAGCTGTTTTTT.

This clone occurred once. The chain links TRBV6-4 to TRBJ2-3, with TRBD2 identical over 10 bases. V lost 5 bases and J lost 0; bases outside the gene matches: 2. The CDR3 length is 15 residues. CDR1 is MRHNA, CDR2 SNTAGT, per germline. The CDR3 loop reads CASSKTSGSTDTQYF. DNA of the CDR3: TGTGCCAGCAGTAAGACTAGCGGGAGCACAGATACGCAGTATTTT.

A remark on this clone: Distinct nucleotide sequences in the sample also encode this CDR3. The V call is TRBV29-1, the J call TRBJ2-7, with D uncertain. V lost 4 bases to trimming and J lost 5 bases, with 6 bases between them. Germline-derived CDR1 and CDR2 are SQVTM and ANQGSEA. The CDR3 covers 10 residues. The CDR3 loop is CSVVQHEQYF. Here the CDR3 DNA reads TGCAGCGTTGTACAACACGAGCAGTACTTC.

This chain links TRBV6-5 with TRBJ2-7; 7 nucleotides line up with TRBD1. CDR1 and CDR2 (germline): MNHEY, SVGAGI. The CDR3 runs to 13 residues. The V segment lost 5 bases and the J segment 5 bases; nucleotides outside the gene matches: 6. CDR3: CASSHRGTDEQYF. The CDR3 DNA reads TGTGCCAGCAGTCACAGGGGAACCGACGAGCAGTACTTC.

This rearrangement joins TRBV7-2 to TRBJ1-1, with a weak D call TRBD1 (5 bases). The germline V and J ends were trimmed by 5 bases and 5 bases, with 15 bases remaining between them. CDR3 length: 14 residues. Looked up from germline, CDR1 is SGHTA and CDR2 is FQGNSA. In nucleotides, the CDR3 is TGTGCCAGCAGCCTTCGTTGGGGGGGGACTGAAGCTTTCTTT. Protein sequence: CASSLRWGGTEAFF. The entire variable domain, with the rest obtained from reference TRBV7-2 and TRBJ1-1, is as follows: GAGVSQSPSNKVTEKGKDVELRCDPISGHTALYWYRQSLGQGLEFLIYFQGNSAPDKSGLPSDRFSAERTGGSVSTLTIQRTQQEDSAVYLCASSLRWGGTEAFFGQGTRLTVV.

This clone came up once. The chain links TRBV7-9 to TRBJ2-5; the match to TRBD1 covers 10 bases. The V gene's germline CDR1 is SEHNR and CDR2 FQNEAQ (reference sequence). Losses at the gene ends were 5 bases for V and 5 bases for J; bases not matched to a gene: 5. The CDR3 is 14 amino acids. CDR3 region: CASSPRDRGETQYF. The CDR3 nucleotides are TGTGCCAGCAGCCCCCGGGACAGGGGTGAGACCCAGTACTTC.

The genes are TRBV30 and TRBJ1-1; perhaps TRBD1 as D (5 bases). The V end was cut by 2 bases, the J end by 2 bases, with 18 bases between. The CDR3 length is 16 residues. Per germline, CDR1 GTSNPN and CDR2 SVGIG (reference sequence). The DNA of the CDR3 is TGTGCCTGGAGTCCCCAACATCTTGACAGTAACACTGAAGCTTTCTTT. Translation gives CAWSPQHLDSNTEAFF. The full variable domain, rest sourced from reference TRBV30 and TRBJ1-1, is SQTIHQWPATLVQPVGSPLSLECTVEGTSNPNLYWYRQAAGRGLQLLFYSVGIGQISSEVPQNLSASRPQDRQFILSSKKLLLSDSGFYLCAWSPQHLDSNTEAFFGQGTRLTVV.

The CDR3 DNA follows: TGTGCCAGTAGCGGGACTAGCGGGATTAATGAGCAGTTCTTC. Translated: CASSGTSGINEQFF. The chain is built from TRBV6-1 and TRBJ2-1, with 13 bases aligning to TRBD2. V trimming: 9 bases; J trimming: 7 bases; junction bases outside the gene matches: 6. The length of the CDR3 is 14 residues. Germline CDR1 is MNHNS and CDR2 is SASEGT.

V is TRBV7-6 and J is TRBJ2-1; perhaps D is TRBD1 or TRBD2 (5 bases each). CDR1 and CDR2 (germline): SGHVS, FNYEAQ. The CDR3 contains 15 residues. V was pared by 4 bases and J by 3 bases, with 13 bases between. The CDR3 loop reads CASSYGTEYYNEQFF. In DNA, the CDR3 is TGTGCCAGCAGCTACGGGACGGAATACTACAATGAGCAGTTCTTC.

The chain uses TRBV28 and TRBJ1-5; no clear D. Germline CDR1 is MDHEN and CDR2 is SYDVKM. This CDR3 contains 13 residues. V lost 1 base and J lost 7, with 8 bases in between. The CDR3 region has the DNA TGTGCCAGCAGTTTATCTGCGGGACAGCCCCAGCATTTT. Encoded protein: CASSLSAGQPQHF.

The rearrangement links TRBV7-3 to TRBJ2-2; D is possibly TRBD2 (5 bases). Looked up from germline, CDR1 is SGHTA and CDR2 is FQGTGA. V lost 5 bases and J 0 bases, leaving 10 bases between the germline ends. The CDR3 covers 15 residues. CDR3 DNA: TGTGCCAGCAGCCCGGGAACGACGAACACCGGGGAGCTGTTTTTT. It is translated as CASSPGTTNTGELFF.

The V call is TRBV21-1, the J call TRBJ2-7; TRBD2 reflects the table's D call only, with no check against the DNA. TRBV21-1 is marked as a pseudogene. The CDR3 has 22 residues. In DNA, the CDR3 is TGTGCCAGCAGCAAGCGAGCTAGCGGGATTATAGTATCAGAGGCGGTGGGCTACGAGCAGTACTTC. It is translated as CASSKRASGIIVSEAVGYEQYF.

This chain uses TRBV28 with TRBJ1-1; TRBD1 agrees at 8 bases. Germline-derived CDR1 and CDR2 are MDHEN and SYDVKM. The V segment lost 5 bases and the J segment 3 bases; nucleotides outside the gene matches: 11. The CDR3 totals 16 residues. As DNA, the CDR3 is TGTGCCAGCAGTACGCCAGGGGGCAAAGCATACACTGAAGCTTTCTTT. This sequence encodes CASSTPGGKAYTEAFF.

The V gene is TRBV6-4, the J gene TRBJ1-4, with D maybe TRBD1 (6 bases). The V end was cut by 7 bases, the J end by 7 bases, with 16 bases between. The length of the CDR3 is 14 residues. Germline V CDR1 and CDR2: MRHNA, SNTAGT. The chain's CDR3 is CASTRGERCEKLFF. The CDR3 DNA is TGTGCCAGCACGAGGGGGGAGCGGTGTGAAAAACTGTTTTTT.

This chain uses TRBV6-5 with TRBJ1-4; D perhaps matches TRBD1 (5 bases). The CDR3 is 13 amino acids. Trimming shortened V by 7 bases and J by 9 bases, and 15 bases separated the two germline ends. Per germline, CDR1 MNHEY and CDR2 SVGAGI. CDR3 DNA: TGTGCCAGCAAATCGGGGCAAGATCAAAAACTGTTTTTT. It encodes CASKSGQDQKLFF.

In this sample, this clone turned up a few times. The CDR3 loop reads CASSPKGGQVTDTQYF. The CDR3 region has the DNA TGCGCCAGCAGCCCAAAAGGGGGCCAAGTCACAGATACGCAGTATTTT. The gene calls are TRBV5-1 and TRBJ2-3; TRBD1 agrees at 7 bases. CDR1 and CDR2 (germline): SGHRS, YFSETQ. Losses at the gene ends were 4 bases for V and 2 bases for J; bases not matched to a gene: 10. This CDR3 contains 16 residues.

The CDR3 sequence is CASSQEARYRGLAKNIQYF. The CDR3 bases are TGCGCCAGCAGCCAAGAGGCCCGCTATAGGGGGCTAGCCAAAAACATTCAGTACTTC. The chain joins TRBV4-1 to TRBJ2-4, with 7 bases lining up with TRBD1. The CDR3 totals 19 residues. With V trimmed by 0 bases and J by 0 bases, 11 bases remained unmatched. Germline V gene data show CDR1 as MGHRA and CDR2 as YSYEKL.

The chain uses TRBV29-1 and TRBJ2-5, with D tentatively TRBD1 or TRBD2 (6 bases each). The V gene lost 7 bases and the J gene lost 5 bases, with 14 bases spanning the gap. From germline, CDR1 is SQVTM and CDR2 ANQGSEA. The CDR3 length is 12 residues. CDR3 sequence (DNA): TGCAGCGGTGGGGGGCAGGGTGAGACCCAGTACTTC. Amino acids: CSGGGQGETQYF.

Remarks on this clone: A read error may produce the germline difference seen at one junction end. The chain uses TRBV2 and TRBJ1-5, with D unresolved. The length of the CDR3 is 14 residues. Germline V gene lookup returns CDR1 SNHLY and CDR2 FYNNEI. DNA for the CDR3: TGTGTCAGCAGCCCGGTTTTGGGCAATCAGCCCCAGCATTTT. It yields the protein CVSSPVLGNQPQHF.

This chain uses TRBV27 with TRBJ2-2, with 9 bases aligning to TRBD2. J gave up 4 bases and V 2 bases, and 2 bases lay outside the gene matches. The length of the CDR3 is 15 residues. In germline, CDR1 is MNHEY, CDR2 SMNVEV (reference sequence). CDR3 amino acids: CASSLAGGVTGELFF. CDR3 nucleotides: TGTGCCAGCAGTTTAGCGGGAGGGGTCACCGGGGAGCTGTTTTTT.

The chain uses TRBV29-1 and TRBJ1-2; TRBD1 matches at 9 bases. In germline, CDR1 is SQVTM, CDR2 ANQGSEA. The V segment lost 6 bases and the J segment 5 bases; nucleotides outside the gene matches: 4. The CDR3 contains 12 residues. The chain's CDR3 is CSVTGTGYGYTF. CDR3 DNA sequence: TGCAGCGTAACCGGGACAGGGTATGGCTACACCTTC.

The DNA of the CDR3 is TGTGCCAGCAGCCGAAAAACCGGACAGAGGGAGACCCAGTACTTC. Protein product: CASSRKTGQRETQYF. The chain links TRBV9 to TRBJ2-5, with D possibly TRBD1 on 6 matching bases. V dropped 4 bases and J dropped 5 bases, with 18 bases sitting between them. CDR3 size: 15 residues. Germline-derived CDR1 and CDR2 are SGDLS and YYNGEE.